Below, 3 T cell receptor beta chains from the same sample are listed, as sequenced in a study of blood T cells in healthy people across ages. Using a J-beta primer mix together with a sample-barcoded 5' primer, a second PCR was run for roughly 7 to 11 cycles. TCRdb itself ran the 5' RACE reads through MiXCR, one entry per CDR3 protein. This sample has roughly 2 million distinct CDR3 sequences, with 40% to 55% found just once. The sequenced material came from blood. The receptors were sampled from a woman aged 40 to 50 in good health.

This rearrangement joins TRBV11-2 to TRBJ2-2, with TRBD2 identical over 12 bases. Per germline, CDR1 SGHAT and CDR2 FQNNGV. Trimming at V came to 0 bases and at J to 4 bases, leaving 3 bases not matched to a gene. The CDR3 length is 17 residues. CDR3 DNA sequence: TGTGCCAGCAGCTTAGAACTAGCGGGGGGTCCCACCGGGGAGCTGTTTTTT. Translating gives CASSLELAGGPTGELFF.

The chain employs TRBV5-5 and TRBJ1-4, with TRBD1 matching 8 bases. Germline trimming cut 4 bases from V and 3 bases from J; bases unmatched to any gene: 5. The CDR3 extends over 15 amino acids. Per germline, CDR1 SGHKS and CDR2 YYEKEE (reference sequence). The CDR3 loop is CASSRPDRANEKLFF. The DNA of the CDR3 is TGTGCCAGCAGCCGGCCGGACAGGGCTAATGAAAAACTGTTTTTT.

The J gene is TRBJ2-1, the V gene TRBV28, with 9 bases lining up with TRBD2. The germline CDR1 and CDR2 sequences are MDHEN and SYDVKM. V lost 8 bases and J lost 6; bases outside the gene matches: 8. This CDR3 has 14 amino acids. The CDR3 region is CASHKRGVRNEQFF. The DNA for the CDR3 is TGTGCCAGCCATAAGCGGGGGGTACGCAATGAGCAGTTCTTC.